This T cell receptor beta chain was documented in a study of CXCR3-negative and CXCR3-positive naive CD8 T cells. The study's findings and limits: Compared with CXCR3-negative naive cells, CXCR3-positive naive cells showed more hydrophobic TRB CDR3s.

Each TRB cDNA library was prepared by 5' RACE (with UMI labels). TCRdb reprocessed the 5' RACE reads and keeps a single row for each CDR3 protein, giving no DNA. The sample table sets out more than 80,000 distinct CDR3 sequences. Germline CDR1 LNHDA, CDR2 SQIVND (reference sequence). CDR3 length: 14 amino acids. Comment on this clonotype: The antigen remains undetermined.

The genes are TRBV19 and TRBJ2-7; with no DNA, the TCRdb D assignment of TRBD1 cannot be verified. This TCR came from a human donor in good health. Some clones in this sample may be carry-over from other donors' samples. The sequenced sample consisted of naive CXCR3+ CD8+ T cells from blood. The subset: CD45RO-CCR7+CD27+CD95- naive CD8+ T cells expressing CXCR3 (TNR3+). The CDR3 spells CASTGTGDADEQYF.